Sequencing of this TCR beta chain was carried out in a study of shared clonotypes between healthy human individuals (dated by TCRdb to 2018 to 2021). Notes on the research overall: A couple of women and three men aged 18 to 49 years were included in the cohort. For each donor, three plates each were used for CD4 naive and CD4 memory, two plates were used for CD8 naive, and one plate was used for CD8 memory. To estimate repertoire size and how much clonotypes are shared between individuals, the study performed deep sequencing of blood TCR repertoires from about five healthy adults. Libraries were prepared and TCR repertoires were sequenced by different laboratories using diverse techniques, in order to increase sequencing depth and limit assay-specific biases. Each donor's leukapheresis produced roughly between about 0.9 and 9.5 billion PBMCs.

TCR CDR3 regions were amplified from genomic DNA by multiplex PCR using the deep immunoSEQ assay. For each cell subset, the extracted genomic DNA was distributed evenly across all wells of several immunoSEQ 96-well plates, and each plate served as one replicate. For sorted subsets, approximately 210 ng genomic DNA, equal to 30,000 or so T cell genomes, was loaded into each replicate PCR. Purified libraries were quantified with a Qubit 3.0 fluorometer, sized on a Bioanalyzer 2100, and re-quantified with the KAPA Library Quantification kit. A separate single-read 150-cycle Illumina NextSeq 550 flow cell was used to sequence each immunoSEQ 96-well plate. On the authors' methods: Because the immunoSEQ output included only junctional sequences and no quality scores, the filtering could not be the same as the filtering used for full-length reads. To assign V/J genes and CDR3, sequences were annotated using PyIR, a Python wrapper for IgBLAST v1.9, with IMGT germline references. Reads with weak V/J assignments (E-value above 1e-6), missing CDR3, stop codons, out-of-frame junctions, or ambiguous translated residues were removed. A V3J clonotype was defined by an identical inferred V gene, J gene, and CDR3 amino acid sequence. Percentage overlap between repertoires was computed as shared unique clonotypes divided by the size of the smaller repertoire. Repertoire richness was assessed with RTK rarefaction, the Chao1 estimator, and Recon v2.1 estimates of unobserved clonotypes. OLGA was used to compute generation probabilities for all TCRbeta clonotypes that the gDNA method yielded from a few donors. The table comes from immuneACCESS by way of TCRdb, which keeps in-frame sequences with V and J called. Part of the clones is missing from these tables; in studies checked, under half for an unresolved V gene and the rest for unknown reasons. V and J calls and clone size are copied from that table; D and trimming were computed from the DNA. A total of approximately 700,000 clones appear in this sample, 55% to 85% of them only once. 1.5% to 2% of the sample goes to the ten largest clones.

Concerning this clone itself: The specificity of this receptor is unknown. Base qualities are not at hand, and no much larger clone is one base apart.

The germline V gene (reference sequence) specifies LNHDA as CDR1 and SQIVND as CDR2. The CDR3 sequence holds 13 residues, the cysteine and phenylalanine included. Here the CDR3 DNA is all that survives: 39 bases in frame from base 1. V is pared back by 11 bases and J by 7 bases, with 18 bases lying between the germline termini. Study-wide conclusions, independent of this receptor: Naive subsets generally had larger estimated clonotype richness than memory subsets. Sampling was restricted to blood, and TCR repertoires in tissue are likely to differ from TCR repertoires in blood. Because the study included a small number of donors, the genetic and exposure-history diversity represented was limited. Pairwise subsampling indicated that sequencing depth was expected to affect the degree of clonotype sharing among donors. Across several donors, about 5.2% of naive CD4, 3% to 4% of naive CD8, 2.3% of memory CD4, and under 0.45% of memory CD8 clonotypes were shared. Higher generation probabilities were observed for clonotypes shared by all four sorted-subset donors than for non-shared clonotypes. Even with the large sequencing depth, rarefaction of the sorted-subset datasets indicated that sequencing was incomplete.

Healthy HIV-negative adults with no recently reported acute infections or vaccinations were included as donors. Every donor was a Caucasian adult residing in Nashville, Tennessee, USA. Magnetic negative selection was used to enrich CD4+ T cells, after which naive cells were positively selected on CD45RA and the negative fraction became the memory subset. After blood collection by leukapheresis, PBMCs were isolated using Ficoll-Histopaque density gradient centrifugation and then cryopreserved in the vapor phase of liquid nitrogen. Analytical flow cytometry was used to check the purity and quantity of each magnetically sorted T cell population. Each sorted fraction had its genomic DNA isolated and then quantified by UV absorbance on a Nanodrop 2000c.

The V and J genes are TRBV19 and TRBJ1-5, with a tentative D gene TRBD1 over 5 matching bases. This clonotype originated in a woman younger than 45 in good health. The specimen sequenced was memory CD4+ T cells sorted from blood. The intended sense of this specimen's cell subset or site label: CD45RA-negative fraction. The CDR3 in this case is CASTGTLGQPQHF. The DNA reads TGTGCCTCCACAGGAACCCTGGGACAGCCCCAGCATTTT. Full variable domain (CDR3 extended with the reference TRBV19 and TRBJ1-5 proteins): DGGITQSPKYLFRKEGQNVTLSCEQNLNHDAMYWYRQDPGQGLRLIYYSQIVNDFQKGDIAEGYSVSREKKESFPLTVTSAQKNPTAFYLCASTGTLGQPQHFGDGTRLSIL.